What follows describes a single T cell receptor (beta chain). The data are from a study of blood T cell repertoires in COVID-19. The wider study: The United States, Italy and Spain supplied acute and convalescent COVID-19 samples.

Trimming took off 8 bases at V and 3 bases at J, with 16 bases between the two ends. The CDR3 extends over 14 amino acids. From germline, CDR1 is MNHGY and CDR2 SAAAGT. Some clones are missing from TCRdb's copy, which holds only in-frame ones; the method was immunoSEQ multiplex PCR. The profile covers roughly 260,000 clones, with roughly 80% appearing a single time and 3.6% taken by the ten largest. The genes are TRBV6-8 and TRBJ1-2; D gene unclear. The TCR comes from a middle-aged woman who had been exposed to COVID-19. Sequences were obtained from PBMCs or T cells enriched from blood (not recorded which). Here the CDR3 DNA reads TGTGCCAGCGGATCCGACGCGGCAGACTATGGCTACACCTTC. Translated, it gives CASGSDAADYGYTF.